This T cell receptor (beta chain) was retrieved from a study of blood T cell repertoires in COVID-19. In the study overall: COVID-19 samples from acute and convalescent phases originated in the United States, Italy and Spain. Sources were T cells, B-cell-depleted T cells, or PBMCs; the material itself was cDNA or gDNA.

Per the original data handling: Reference gene primers were amplified, and this amplification served to estimate nucleated cell counts. Measured with immunoSEQ multiplex PCR; TCRdb has only the in-frame clones, and not every one. The V and J calls and clone size come from that table; D and trimming were worked out from the DNA. The table shows roughly 290,000 clones, with about 86% occurring only once. Of note for this clone: A read error may account for a junction end that differs from germline.

CDR3 length equals 15 residues. CDR1 is MNHEY, CDR2 SVGAGI, per germline. The rearrangement links TRBV6-5 to TRBJ2-2; TRBD1 is a possible D gene (7 bases). The clonotype originates from a woman aged 25-40 years who had recovered from COVID-19. The specimen was peripheral blood. The CDR3 sequence is CVSSPQGGYNGELFF. The CDR3 region has the DNA TGTGTCAGCAGTCCCCAGGGGGGCTATAACGGGGAGCTGTTTTTT.